This entry is about one T cell receptor (beta chain). This entry is derived from a study of T cells after yellow fever vaccination. Germline V gene data show CDR1 as SGHRS and CDR2 as YFSETQ. Trimming cost V 1 base and J 8 bases; bases outside gene matches: 6. The CDR3 extends over 15 amino acids. TCRdb called the 5' RACE reads again in MiXCR, with one record for every CDR3 protein. The sample holds 200,000 to 300,000 distinct CDR3 sequences, 10% to 15% seen once. This TCR came from a man aged 30-40 years who received the YFV17D yellow fever vaccine. The sample here was CD4+ T cells sorted from PBMCs, taken 45 days after the yellow fever booster vaccination. V and J are TRBV5-1 and TRBJ2-4, with TRBD2 matching over 10 bases. CDR3 amino acids: CASSLSSSGRHIQYF. CDR3 in DNA: TGCGCCAGCAGCTTGTCGTCTAGCGGGAGACACATTCAGTACTTC.